These 17 T cell receptor beta chains share one sample of origin, sequenced in a study of blood T cell repertoires in COVID-19 (dated by TCRdb to the early 2020s). Receptor amplification or capture employed the immunoSEQ multiplex PCR assay. Drawn from immuneACCESS, this table holds only the in-frame rearrangements with V and J called that TCRdb kept. Clones are partly lost; checked studies trace under half to an unresolved V gene and leave the rest unexplained. This sample holds 250,000 to 300,000 clones; about nine tenths were observed only once. The top ten clonotypes cover about 2.2% of the sample. Sequenced material: peripheral blood. The source of these receptors is a woman aged 50 to 65 who had recovered from COVID-19.

V usage is TRBV4-3 and J usage is TRBJ1-2; D is perhaps TRBD1 (6 bases). The germline gives CDR1 LGHNA, CDR2 YSLEER. There are 14 residues in the CDR3. Trimming shortened V by 3 bases and J by 5 bases, and 13 bases separated the two germline ends. The CDR3 DNA follows: TGCGCCAGCAGCCATTCAGGGGAGGGGTATGGCTACACCTTC. This sequence encodes CASSHSGEGYGYTF.

This chain uses TRBV30 with TRBJ1-2; 8 bases are a match to TRBD1. Germline trimming cut 0 bases from V and 8 bases from J; bases unmatched to any gene: 11. This CDR3 is 15 amino acids long. Per the germline V gene, CDR1 is GTSNPN and CDR2 is SVGIG (reference sequence). CDR3 loop: CAWSVLQGGAGGYTF. CDR3 in DNA: TGTGCCTGGAGTGTACTACAGGGGGGCGCAGGGGGCTACACCTTC.

V and J are TRBV6-4 and TRBJ1-2; D unresolved. The CDR3 runs 15 residues. Germline CDR1 reads MRHNA; CDR2 reads SNTAGT. V lost 2 bases to trimming and J lost 6 bases, with 16 bases between them. The CDR3 bases are TGTGCCAGCAGTGACCCCCTTAACGGGTATAATGGCTACACCTTC. Protein: CASSDPLNGYNGYTF.

The genes are TRBV29-1 and TRBJ1-2; no firm D call. The length of the CDR3 is 13 residues. The ends were cut back, 4 bases at V and 5 bases at J, with 14 bases in the middle. CDR1 is SQVTM, CDR2 ANQGSEA, per germline. The CDR3: CSVGPGDDYGYTF. The CDR3 DNA follows: TGCAGCGTTGGGCCAGGCGATGATTATGGCTACACCTTC.

The chain joins TRBV5-4 to TRBJ2-5, with TRBD2 identical over 7 bases. V lost 1 base to trimming and J lost 4 bases; unmatched junction nucleotides: 4. The CDR3 sequence is 14 residues long. Germline values: CDR1 SGHNT, CDR2 YYREEE (reference sequence). The CDR3 region has the DNA TGTGCCAGCAGCTTGACTAGCGAGAGAGAGACCCAGTACTTC. Translating it yields CASSLTSERETQYF.

V and J are TRBV19 and TRBJ1-1, with unresolved D. Germline lookup yields CDR1 LNHDA and CDR2 SQIVND (reference sequence). Trimming left V 4 bases short and J 4 bases short, with 10 bases between. The CDR3 spans 13 residues. This CDR3 reads CASSRAGRTEAFF. DNA of the CDR3: TGTGCCAGTAGTAGAGCAGGCCGCACTGAAGCTTTCTTT. The whole variable domain, filled in from reference TRBV19 and TRBJ1-1, reads DGGITQSPKYLFRKEGQNVTLSCEQNLNHDAMYWYRQDPGQGLRLIYYSQIVNDFQKGDIAEGYSVSREKKESFPLTVTSAQKNPTAFYLCASSRAGRTEAFFGQGTRLTVV.

J is TRBJ2-7 and V is TRBV3-1 (or the pseudogene TRBV3-2); TRBD1 aligns across 7 bases. This CDR3 comprises 16 residues. The V gene end was trimmed by 1 base and the J gene end by 1 base; junction bases not matched to a gene: 7. CDR1 and CDR2 from the germline V gene are LGHDT and YNNKEL (reference sequence). DNA of the CDR3: TGTGCCAGCAGCCAAGGCTACGGACAGGCGTCCTACGAGCAGTACTTC. Its translation is CASSQGYGQASYEQYF.

V gene TRBV29-1 combines with J gene TRBJ1-2; TRBD1 might be the D (6 bases). Germline CDR1 is SQVTM and CDR2 is ANQGSEA. With 6 bases removed from V and 8 bases from J, the gap between germline ends came to 28 bases. CDR3 length: 16 residues. The DNA of the CDR3 is TGCAGCGTCCGGACCGGGACAAGTGGGTATGCTCGGGGCTACACCTTC. It translates to CSVRTGTSGYARGYTF.

The chain combines TRBV19 with TRBJ2-7; D remains unclear. CDR1 LNHDA and CDR2 SQIVND come from the germline V gene (reference sequence). Trimming took off 1 base at V and 2 bases at J, with 9 bases between the two ends. The CDR3 is 14 residues long. CDR3 nucleotides: TGTGCCAGTAGTATAGCTGGCAGTACCTACGAGCAGTACTTC. Protein sequence: CASSIAGSTYEQYF.

The chain uses TRBV7-3 and TRBJ1-1; 9 bases match TRBD1. Germline-derived CDR1 and CDR2 are SGHTA and FQGTGA. The CDR3 totals 13 residues. With 3 bases clipped from V and 11 bases from J, the junction kept 7 bases outside the gene matches. In DNA form, the CDR3 reads TGTGCCAGCAGCTTTCACAGGGGGCTGGGGGCTTTCTTT. Its translation: CASSFHRGLGAFF.

This clone appeared a few times. Written as DNA, the CDR3 is TGTGCCAGCAGACGACAGGGGCAGGAAGCTTTCTTT. Encoded protein: CASRRQGQEAFF. The rearrangement links TRBV12-3 or TRBV12-4 to TRBJ1-1; 8 nucleotides line up with TRBD1. This CDR3 comprises 12 residues. The V and J ends lost 6 bases and 8 bases, in that order; junction bases with no gene match: 5.

The chain carries TRBV4-3 and TRBJ1-1; 7 bases line up with TRBD1. This CDR3 contains 14 residues. Per the germline V gene, CDR1 is LGHNA and CDR2 is YSLEER. Trimming cost V 6 bases and J 0 bases; bases outside gene matches: 4. The CDR3 region is CASSLTGVNTEAFF. The CDR3 DNA reads as TGCGCCAGCAGTCTTACAGGGGTGAACACTGAAGCTTTCTTT.

CDR3 nucleotides: TGTGCCAGTAGTCCTGGGACAGGGACTAACTATGGCTACACCTTC. Translating gives CASSPGTGTNYGYTF. This chain links TRBV19 with TRBJ1-2, with 9 bases fitting TRBD1. V shed 5 bases and J 0 bases; nucleotides not matched to a gene: 4. The CDR3 has 15 residues. CDR1 and CDR2 from the germline V gene are LNHDA and SQIVND (reference sequence).

J is TRBJ1-1 and V is TRBV4-1; tentative D call: TRBD1 (5 bases). Germline CDR1 reads MGHRA; CDR2 reads YSYEKL. CDR3 length equals 13 residues. The germline V and J ends were trimmed by 3 bases and 4 bases, with 9 bases remaining between them. The CDR3 nucleotides are TGCGCCAGCAGCCACAGGGAGGGCACTGAAGCTTTCTTT. Residues: CASSHREGTEAFF.

This chain uses TRBV13 with TRBJ2-7; D is unresolved. This CDR3 region has 12 residues. Germline V lookup: CDR1 PRHDT, CDR2 FYEKMQ (reference sequence). V lost 3 bases and J lost 7, with 10 bases in between. CDR3 protein: CASSFRRREQYF. The CDR3 DNA reads TGTGCCAGCAGCTTCCGCCGTCGGGAGCAGTACTTC.

The rearrangement joins TRBV7-9 to TRBJ2-5; weak D call: TRBD2 (6 bases). With 5 bases removed from V and 2 bases from J, the gap between germline ends came to 15 bases. The CDR3 consists of 15 residues. CDR1 is SEHNR, CDR2 FQNEAQ, per germline (reference sequence). The CDR3 region is CASSQGLPTQETQYF. The CDR3 DNA reads TGTGCCAGCAGCCAGGGACTCCCGACGCAAGAGACCCAGTACTTC.

The J gene is TRBJ1-5, the V gene TRBV19; 7 bases align to TRBD1. V was pared by 5 bases and J by 3 bases, with 4 bases of the junction left unmatched. Germline V lookup: CDR1 LNHDA, CDR2 SQIVND (reference sequence). This CDR3 region has 14 residues. Here the CDR3 DNA reads TGTGCCAGTAGTGCGGGACAGTTCAATCAGCCCCAGCATTTT. Amino acid sequence: CASSAGQFNQPQHF. The full variable domain, its missing parts supplied by reference TRBV19 and TRBJ1-5, is DGGITQSPKYLFRKEGQNVTLSCEQNLNHDAMYWYRQDPGQGLRLIYYSQIVNDFQKGDIAEGYSVSREKKESFPLTVTSAQKNPTAFYLCASSAGQFNQPQHFGDGTRLSIL.